This record looks at one T cell receptor beta chain sequence and its context. No antigen is known for it. The CDR3 is 13 amino acids. V lost 2 bases, J lost 3 bases, and 8 bases lay in between. CDR1 is MNHEY, CDR2 SVGAGI, per germline. This specimen belongs to a study of shared clonotypes between healthy human individuals. Study results and limitations: Few donors restricted represented genetic and exposure-history diversity. Tissue TCR repertoires likely differ from these blood-only repertoires. With several donors compared, 4.5% to 6.5% of naive CD4 clonotypes were shared.

In the original workflow: ImmunoSEQ gave junction-only sequences without quality scores, so filtering differed. Method: immunoSEQ multiplex PCR; TCRdb's copy keeps in-frame clones and lacks some. The D gene and trimming were derived from the DNA, and the V and J assignments and clone size from that table. There are a few million clones in the sample; approximately 95% occur only once, and 0.13% lies in the top ten. The chain joins TRBV6-5 to TRBJ2-7; D is possibly TRBD2 (6 bases). Sequencing used naive CD4+ T cells sorted from blood. Described subset: CD45RA+ positively selected. The TCR comes from a man in his late teens or twenties in good health. Here the CDR3 DNA reads TGTGCCAGCAGTTACAACGGGGGCTACGAGCAGTACTTC. Its translation: CASSYNGGYEQYF.